This T cell receptor beta chain came from a study of shared clonotypes between healthy human individuals. Using immunoSEQ multiplex PCR, the repertoire was profiled, and TCRdb retains in-frame clones only, with some absent. The repertoire has around 1.6 million clones, roughly 98% of them found once; the top ten carry around 0.47%. This TCR was sampled from a man aged 25 to 40 in good health. The source material was naive CD4+ T cells sorted from blood. Described subset: CD45RA+ positively selected.

The chain's CDR3 is CASSHVGDGLTDTQYF. Here the CDR3 DNA reads TGTGCCAGCTCTCATGTCGGGGACGGCCTCACAGATACGCAGTATTTT. V usage is TRBV18 and J usage is TRBJ2-3; D might be TRBD1 or TRBD2, each matching 5 bases. Germline V gene sequence: CDR1 KGHSH, CDR2 LQKENI. Trimming removed 6 bases from V and 2 bases from J, with 18 bases in between. The CDR3 spans 16 residues.